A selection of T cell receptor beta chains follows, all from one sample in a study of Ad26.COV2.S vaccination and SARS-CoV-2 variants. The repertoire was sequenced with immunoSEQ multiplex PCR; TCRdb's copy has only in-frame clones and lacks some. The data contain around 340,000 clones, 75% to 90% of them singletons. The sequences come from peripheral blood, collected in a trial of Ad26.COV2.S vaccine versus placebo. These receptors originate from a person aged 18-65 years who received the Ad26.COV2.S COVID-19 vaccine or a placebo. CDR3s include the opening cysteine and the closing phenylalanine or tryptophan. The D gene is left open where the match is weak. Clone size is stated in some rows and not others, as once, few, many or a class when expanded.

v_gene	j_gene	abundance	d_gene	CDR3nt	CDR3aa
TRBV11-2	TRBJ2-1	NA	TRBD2	TGTGCCAGCAGCCAACTAGCGGGAGGTCACAATGAGCAGTTCTTC	CASSQLAGGHNEQFF
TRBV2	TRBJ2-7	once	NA	TGTGCCAGCAGGACCCGGACAGAGGCCTACGAGCAGTACTTC	CASRTRTEAYEQYF
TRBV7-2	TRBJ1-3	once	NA	TGTGCCAGCAGACCGCCAGAGATCTCTGGAAACACCATATATTTT	CASRPPEISGNTIYF
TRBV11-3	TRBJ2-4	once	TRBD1	TGTGCCAGCACCGACCCAAGGGGGCCTACCAAAAACATTCAGTACTTC	CASTDPRGPTKNIQYF
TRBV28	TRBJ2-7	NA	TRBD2	TGTGCCAGCAGTTTATACGGGAGGAGCTCCTACGAGCAGTACTTC	CASSLYGRSSYEQYF
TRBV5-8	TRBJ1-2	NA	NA	TGTGCCAGCAGCCGGGCGGGGGTTTTGTATGGCTACACCTTC	CASSRAGVLYGYTF
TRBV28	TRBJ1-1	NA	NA	TGTGCCAGCAGTTCCCCCGGGGACACTGAAGCTTTCTTT	CASSSPGDTEAFF
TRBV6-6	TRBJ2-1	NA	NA	TGTGCCAGCAGTTATACCAAGCTAAGTTGGTTCTTC	CASSYTKLSWFF
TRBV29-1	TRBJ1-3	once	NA	TGCAGCGTTGAAGAGGATGGACTTTTATCCGGGGGCTCTGGAAACACCATATATTTT	CSVEEDGLLSGGSGNTIYF
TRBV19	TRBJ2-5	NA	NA	TGTGCCAGTAGTACCCGGGGGACCTCTGGGGGGGAGACCCAGTACTTC	CASSTRGTSGGETQYF
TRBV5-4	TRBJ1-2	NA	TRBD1	TGTGCCAGCAGCTTGAGGCAGGGGGTACGGTATGGCTACACCTTC	CASSLRQGVRYGYTF
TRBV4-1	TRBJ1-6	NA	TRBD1	TGCGCCAGCAGCCAAGAATCAACCGGGACAGATAATTCACCCCTCCACTTT	CASSQESTGTDNSPLHF
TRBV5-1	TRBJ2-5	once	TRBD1	TGCGCCAGTAGACAGGGGTCCTCCACACCGCCTAAAGAGACCCAGTACTTC	CASRQGSSTPPKETQYF
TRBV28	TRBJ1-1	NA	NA	TGTGCCACAGGCGCCAGGAGCTCGTGGACTGAAGCTTTCTTT	CATGARSSWTEAFF
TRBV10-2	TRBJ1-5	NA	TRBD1	TGCGCCAGCAAGCCCGGACAGGGCAATCAGCCCCAGCATTTT	CASKPGQGNQPQHF
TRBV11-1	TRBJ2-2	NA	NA	TGTGCCAGCAGCTTAGGGCAGAACACCGGGGAGCTGTTTTTT	CASSLGQNTGELFF
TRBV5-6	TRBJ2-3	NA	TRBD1	TGTGCCAGCAGCGCGGACAGGTTAGATACGCAGTATTTT	CASSADRLDTQYF
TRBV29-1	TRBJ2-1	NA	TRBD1	TGCAGCGTTGATCCAGGGGGCAATTATGATGAGCAGTTCTTC	CSVDPGGNYDEQFF
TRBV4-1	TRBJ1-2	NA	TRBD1	TGCGCCAGCAGCCAAGTAGACAGGGCGGTAGGTGGCTACACCTTC	CASSQVDRAVGGYTF
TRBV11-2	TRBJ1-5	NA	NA	TGTGCCAGCAGCTTAGAGGGAGGGGATAGCAATCAGCCCCAGCATTTT	CASSLEGGDSNQPQHF
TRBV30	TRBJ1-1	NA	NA	TGTGCCTGGAGTAAAGAGACCAGGGAGGCCACTGAAGCTTTCTTT	CAWSKETREATEAFF
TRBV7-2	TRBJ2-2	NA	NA	TGTGCCAGCAGCTTAGTTTTCACCGGGGAGCTGTTTTTT	CASSLVFTGELFF
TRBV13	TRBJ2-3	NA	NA	TGTGCCAGCAGCCCCGGGGGAGATACGCAGTATTTT	CASSPGGDTQYF
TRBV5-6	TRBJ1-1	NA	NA	TGTGCCAGCAGCTTGCGGGCGTTGAACACTGAAGCTTTCTTT	CASSLRALNTEAFF
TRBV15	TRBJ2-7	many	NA	TGTGCCACCAGCAGAGGGCCGACGTTGGGATCCTACGAGCAGTACTTC	CATSRGPTLGSYEQYF
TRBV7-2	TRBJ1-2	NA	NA	TGTGCCAACAGCTTAGTTCTGGGACCCAACTATGGCTACACCTTC	CANSLVLGPNYGYTF
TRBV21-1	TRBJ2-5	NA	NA	TGTGCCAGCAGCTGCCGGGATGGGTTGGAGACCCAGTACTTC	CASSCRDGLETQYF
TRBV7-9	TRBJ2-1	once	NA	TGTGCCAGCAGCTCATACCGACTTACGGACGGAGGCGGGCAGTTCTTC	CASSSYRLTDGGGQFF
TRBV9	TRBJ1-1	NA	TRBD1	TGTGCCAGCAGCGTAGGCGGTACAGGGGGCATTCCGAACACTGAAGCTTTCTTT	CASSVGGTGGIPNTEAFF
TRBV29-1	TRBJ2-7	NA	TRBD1	TGCAGCGTTGAAGGGTCAGGGGGCTACGAGCAGTACTTC	CSVEGSGGYEQYF
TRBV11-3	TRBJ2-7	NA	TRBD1	TGTGCCAGCAGCTTAGGACAGGGTTACTACGAGCAGTACTTC	CASSLGQGYYEQYF
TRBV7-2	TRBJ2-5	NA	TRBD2	TGTGCCAGCAGCTTAGTCGGTAGCGGGGGCCAAGAGACCCAGTACTTC	CASSLVGSGGQETQYF
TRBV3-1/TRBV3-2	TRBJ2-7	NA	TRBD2	TGTGCCAGCAGCCAAGGGCTAGCGGGAGCCTACGAGCAGTACTTC	CASSQGLAGAYEQYF
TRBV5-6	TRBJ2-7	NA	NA	TGTGCCAGCAAAGGTAGAGGAGGCGAGCAGTACTTC	CASKGRGGEQYF
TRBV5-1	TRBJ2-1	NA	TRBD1	TGCGCCAGCAGACGTTCAGTACAGGGGTACAATGAGCAGTTCTTC	CASRRSVQGYNEQFF
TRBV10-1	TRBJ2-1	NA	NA	TGCGCCAGCAGTGAAGGAGTTTCCGGGAAGCAGTTCTTC	CASSEGVSGKQFF
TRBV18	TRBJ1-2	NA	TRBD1	TGTGCCAGCTCACCCCGGGACAGGGAATATGGCTACACCTTC	CASSPRDREYGYTF
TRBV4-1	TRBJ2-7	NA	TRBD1	TGCGCCAGCAGCCAGGGGTACCTAGGACAGGGGTTAGGGGAGCAGTACTTC	CASSQGYLGQGLGEQYF
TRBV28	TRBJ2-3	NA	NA	TGTGCCAGCAGTTTATATTACAGGGGCACAGATACGCAGTATTTT	CASSLYYRGTDTQYF
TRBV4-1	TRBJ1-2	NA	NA	TGCGCCAGCAGCCCCCCCTTTTTGTCAGAAGTTACCTATGGCTACACCTTC	CASSPPFLSEVTYGYTF